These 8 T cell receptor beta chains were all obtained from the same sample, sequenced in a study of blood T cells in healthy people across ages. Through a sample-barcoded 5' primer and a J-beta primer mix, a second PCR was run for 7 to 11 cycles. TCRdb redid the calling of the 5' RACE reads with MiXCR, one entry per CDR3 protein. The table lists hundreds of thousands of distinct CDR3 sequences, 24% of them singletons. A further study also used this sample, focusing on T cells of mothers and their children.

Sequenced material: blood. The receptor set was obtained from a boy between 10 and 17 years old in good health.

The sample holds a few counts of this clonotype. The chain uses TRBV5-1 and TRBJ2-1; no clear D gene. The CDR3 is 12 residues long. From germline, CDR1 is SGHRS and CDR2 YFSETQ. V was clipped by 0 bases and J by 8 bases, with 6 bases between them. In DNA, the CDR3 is TGCGCCAGCAGCTTGGGGATACATGAGCAGTTCTTC. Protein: CASSLGIHEQFF. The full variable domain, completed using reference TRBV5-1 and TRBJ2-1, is KAGVTQTPRYLIKTRGQQVTLSCSPISGHRSVSWYQQTPGQGLQFLFEYFSETQRNKGNFPGRFSGRQFSNSRSEMNVSTLELGDSALYLCASSLGIHEQFFGPGTRLTVL.

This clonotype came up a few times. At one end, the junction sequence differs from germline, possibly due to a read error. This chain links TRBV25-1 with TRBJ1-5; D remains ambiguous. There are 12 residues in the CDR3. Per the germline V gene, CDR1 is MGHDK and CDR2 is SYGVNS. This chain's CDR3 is CASSEGNQPRHF. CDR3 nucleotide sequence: TGTGCCAGCAGTGAGGGGAATCAGCCCCGGCATTTT.

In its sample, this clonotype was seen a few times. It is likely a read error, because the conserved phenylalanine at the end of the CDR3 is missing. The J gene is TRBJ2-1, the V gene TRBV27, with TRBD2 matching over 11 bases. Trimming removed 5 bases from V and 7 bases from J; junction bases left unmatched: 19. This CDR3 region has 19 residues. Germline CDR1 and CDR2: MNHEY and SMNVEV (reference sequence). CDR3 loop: CASSPSGTSGPLWWNEQFV. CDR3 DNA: TGTGCCAGCAGTCCAAGCGGGACTAGCGGACCCCTTTGGTGGAATGAGCAGTTCGTC.

The CDR3 protein is CASSLELTGYNEQFF. As DNA, the CDR3 is TGTGCCAGCAGCTTGGAATTAACTGGTTACAATGAGCAGTTCTTC. This chain links TRBV5-5 with TRBJ2-1; D ambiguous. The length of the CDR3 is 15 residues. The germline V gene has CDR1 SGHKS and CDR2 YYEKEE (reference sequence). V dropped 0 bases and J dropped 4 bases, with 11 bases sitting between them. Combining the CDR3 with reference TRBV5-5 and TRBJ2-1 gives the whole variable domain DAGVTQSPTHLIKTRGQQVTLRCSPISGHKSVSWYQQVLGQGPQFIFQYYEKEERGRGNFPDRFSARQFPNYSSELNVNALLLGDSALYLCASSLELTGYNEQFFGPGTRLTVL.

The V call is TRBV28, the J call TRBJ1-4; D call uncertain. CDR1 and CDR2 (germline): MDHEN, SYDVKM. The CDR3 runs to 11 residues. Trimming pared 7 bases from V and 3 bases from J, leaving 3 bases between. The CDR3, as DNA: TGTGCCAGCAATGCTAATGAAAAACTGTTTTTT. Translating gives CASNANEKLFF.

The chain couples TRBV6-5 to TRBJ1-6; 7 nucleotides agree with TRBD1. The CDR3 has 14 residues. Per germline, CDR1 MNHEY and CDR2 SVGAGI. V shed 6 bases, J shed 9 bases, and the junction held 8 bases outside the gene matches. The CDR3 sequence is CASRTTGVASPLHF. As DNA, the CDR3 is TGTGCCAGCAGAACCACAGGGGTAGCTTCACCCCTCCACTTT.

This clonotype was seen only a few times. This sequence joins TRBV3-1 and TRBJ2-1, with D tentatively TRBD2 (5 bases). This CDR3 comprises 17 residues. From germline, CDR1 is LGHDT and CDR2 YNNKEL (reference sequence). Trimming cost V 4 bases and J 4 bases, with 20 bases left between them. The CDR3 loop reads CASSPGGDGEIYNEQFF. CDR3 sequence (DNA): TGTGCCAGCAGCCCAGGAGGAGACGGAGAGATATACAATGAGCAGTTCTTC.

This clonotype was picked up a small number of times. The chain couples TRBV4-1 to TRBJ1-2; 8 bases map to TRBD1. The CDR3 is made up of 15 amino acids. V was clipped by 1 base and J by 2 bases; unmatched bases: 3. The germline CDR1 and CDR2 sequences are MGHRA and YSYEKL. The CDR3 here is CASSQVDRVNYGYTF. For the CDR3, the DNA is TGCGCCAGCAGCCAAGTGGACAGGGTGAACTATGGCTACACCTTC.